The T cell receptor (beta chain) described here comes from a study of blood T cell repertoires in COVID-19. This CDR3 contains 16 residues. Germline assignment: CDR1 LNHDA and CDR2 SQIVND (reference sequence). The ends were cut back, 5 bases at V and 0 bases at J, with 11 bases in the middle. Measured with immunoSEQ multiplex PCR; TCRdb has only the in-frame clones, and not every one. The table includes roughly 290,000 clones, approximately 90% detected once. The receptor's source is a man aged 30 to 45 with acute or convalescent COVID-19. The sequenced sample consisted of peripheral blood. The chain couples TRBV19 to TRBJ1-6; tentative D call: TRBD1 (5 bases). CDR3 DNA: TGTGCCAGTAGTTCAGGGAGGAGCTCCTATAATTCACCCCTCCACTTT. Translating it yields CASSSGRSSYNSPLHF.